These 28 T cell receptor beta chains originate from one sample sequenced in a study of T cells after yellow fever vaccination. TCRdb reprocessed the 5' RACE reads with MiXCR, giving one entry per CDR3 protein. The profile shows 450,000 to 650,000 distinct CDR3 sequences, around a fifth of them singletons. The source material was PBMCs, sampled roughly 20 days after the first yellow fever vaccination. Source of these receptors: a man aged 18 to 30 who received the YFV17D yellow fever vaccine.

This clonotype was picked up many times. This sequence joins TRBV5-1 and TRBJ2-5; D may be TRBD1 or TRBD2 (5 bases each). V shed 4 bases and J shed 1 base, with 14 bases lying between them. The CDR3 contains 15 residues. Germline V gene sequence: CDR1 SGHRS, CDR2 YFSETQ. CDR3 nucleotide sequence: TGCGCCAGCAGCAACCTCGGGGCGGTCCAAGAGACCCAGTACTTC. This encodes CASSNLGAVQETQYF. Variable domain in full (rest from reference TRBV5-1 and TRBJ2-5): KAGVTQTPRYLIKTRGQQVTLSCSPISGHRSVSWYQQTPGQGLQFLFEYFSETQRNKGNFPGRFSGRQFSNSRSEMNVSTLELGDSALYLCASSNLGAVQETQYFGPGTRLLVL.

The chain recombines TRBV7-8 with TRBJ1-5; weak D call: TRBD1 (6 bases). This CDR3 is built from 13 residues. V dropped 11 bases and J dropped 4 bases, with 15 bases sitting between them. Germline V gene data show CDR1 as SGHVS and CDR2 as FQNEAQ. The chain's CDR3 is CAAGARANQPQHF. CDR3 nucleotide sequence: TGTGCCGCGGGGGCGAGGGCAAATCAGCCCCAGCATTTT.

This clonotype was seen a few times. The chain links TRBV19 to TRBJ1-2; D gene ambiguous. The germline V gene has CDR1 LNHDA and CDR2 SQIVND (reference sequence). The CDR3 consists of 13 residues. V was shortened by 3 bases and J by 5 bases, with 10 bases between the two germline ends. Here the CDR3 DNA reads TGTGCCAGTAGTATTGGTGGGTTGTATGGCTACACCTTC. Its protein product is CASSIGGLYGYTF.

This chain uses TRBV9 with TRBJ2-3, with D maybe TRBD1 (6 bases). The CDR3 has 14 amino acids. CDR1 SGDLS and CDR2 YYNGEE come from the germline V gene. V was shortened by 3 bases and J by 6 bases, with 14 bases between the two germline ends. The DNA of the CDR3 is TGTGCCAGCAGCGCCGGACAGCTCCGGGATACGCAGTATTTT. Translating it yields CASSAGQLRDTQYF.

This clonotype has a handful of counts. The chain uses TRBV4-3 and TRBJ1-2; TRBD1 matches 7 bases. CDR1 LGHNA and CDR2 YSLEER come from the germline V gene. Losses at the gene ends were 3 bases for V and 0 bases for J; bases not matched to a gene: 4. The CDR3 contains 15 residues. The CDR3 region is CASSHMGTANYGYTF. Written as DNA, the CDR3 is TGCGCCAGCAGCCACATGGGGACAGCTAACTATGGCTACACCTTC.

The V call is TRBV7-9, the J call TRBJ1-2, with 8 bases lining up with TRBD1. The V and J ends lost 5 bases and 8 bases, in that order; junction bases with no gene match: 13. This CDR3 comprises 15 residues. CDR1 is SEHNR and CDR2 is FQNEAQ in the germline V gene (reference sequence). The CDR3 DNA follows: TGTGCCAGCAGCACCAGGGGGCAGGGGGGAAACGGCTACACCTTC. Translated, it gives CASSTRGQGGNGYTF.

This clonotype has just a few counts. The chain joins TRBV9 to TRBJ2-2; either TRBD1 or TRBD2 may supply D (5 bases each). V gave up 3 bases and J gave up 1 base, with 13 bases separating them. CDR1 SGDLS and CDR2 YYNGEE come from the germline V gene. This CDR3 is built from 16 residues. The CDR3 coding sequence is TGTGCCAGCAGCGCCTGGGGGACGGAGAACACCGGGGAGCTGTTTTTT. It translates to CASSAWGTENTGELFF.

The chain recombines TRBV18 with TRBJ2-7; D is perhaps TRBD1 or TRBD2 (5 bases each). The germline V gene encodes CDR1 KGHSH and CDR2 LQKENI. Trimming removed 5 bases at V and 3 bases at J, with 8 bases between. CDR3 length equals 12 residues. The CDR3 here is CASSRGRYEQYF. The CDR3 coding sequence is TGTGCCAGCTCAAGGGGACGCTACGAGCAGTACTTC.

CDR3 nucleotide sequence: TGTGCCAGCAGCTGGACACGCAACACCGGGGAGCTGTTTTTT. This translates into CASSWTRNTGELFF. This rearrangement joins TRBV7-8 to TRBJ2-2, with D perhaps TRBD1 (5 bases). CDR1 SGHVS and CDR2 FQNEAQ come from the germline V gene. V gave up 4 bases and J gave up 2 bases, with 8 bases separating them. The CDR3 extends over 14 amino acids.

The chain is built from TRBV5-1 and TRBJ2-5; the D call may be TRBD1 or TRBD2 (6 bases each). Trimming removed 5 bases from V and 0 bases from J, with 11 bases in between. The CDR3 length is 14 residues. Germline V gene sequence: CDR1 SGHRS, CDR2 YFSETQ. As DNA, the CDR3 is TGCGCCAGCAGTGGTGGGGGGCACCAAGAGACCCAGTACTTC. It codes for CASSGGGHQETQYF.

V usage is TRBV6-4 and J usage is TRBJ2-3; 7 nucleotides agree with TRBD2. CDR3 length: 16 residues. V gave up 2 bases and J gave up 0 bases; unmatched junction bases: 5. CDR1 and CDR2 (germline): MRHNA, SNTAGT. CDR3: CASSDAPGGSTDTQYF. CDR3 nucleotide sequence: TGTGCCAGCAGTGACGCCCCGGGGGGAAGCACAGATACGCAGTATTTT.

This chain connects TRBV12-3 or TRBV12-4 to TRBJ1-1, with D perhaps TRBD1 (5 bases). The CDR3 length is 17 residues. Between the trimmed V and J ends, which lost 1 base and 0 bases, there was a span of 15 bases. CDR3 amino acids: CASSLVLGDGVNTEAFF. In DNA form, the CDR3 reads TGTGCCAGCAGTTTAGTGCTGGGGGATGGGGTGAACACTGAAGCTTTCTTT.

There are a few counts of this clonotype. The chain is built from TRBV30 and TRBJ2-1, with 15 bases matching TRBD2. Per the germline V gene, CDR1 is GTSNPN and CDR2 is SVGIG (reference sequence). This CDR3 comprises 12 residues. The CDR3 DNA is TGTCTCGGGACTAGCGGGGGGAATGAGCAGTTCTTC. Translating gives CLGTSGGNEQFF.

The chain carries TRBV16 and TRBJ2-1; D not certain. The V end lost 9 bases, the J end lost 3 bases, and 12 bases lay between the germline ends. The germline V gene encodes CDR1 KGHSY and CDR2 FQNENV. CDR3 length: 13 amino acids. The CDR3 nucleotides are TGTGCCAGTGGGCCTCCTAGCTACAATGAGCAGTTCTTC. This translates into CASGPPSYNEQFF.

The chain has TRBV20-1 and TRBJ2-7; 11 positions match TRBD1. Germline V gene sequence: CDR1 DFQATT, CDR2 SNEGSKA (reference sequence). The CDR3 loop spans 14 amino acids. V lost 4 bases, J lost 3 bases, and 5 bases stayed unmatched. The CDR3 spells CSAIPGTGGYEQYV. CDR3 nucleotides: TGCAGTGCTATCCCCGGGACAGGGGGCTACGAGCAGTACGTC.

The CDR3 sequence: CSARDPKRSTDTQYF. The CDR3 bases are TGCAGTGCTAGAGATCCCAAGCGGAGCACAGATACGCAGTATTTT. J is TRBJ2-3 and V is TRBV20-1; D is possibly TRBD2 (5 bases). The V and J ends lost 0 bases and 0 bases respectively, with 10 bases between them. CDR1 is DFQATT, CDR2 SNEGSKA, per germline (reference sequence). The CDR3 extends over 15 amino acids.

This clonotype was seen only a few times. The chain combines TRBV6-6 with TRBJ1-1; D is ambiguous. The germline V gene has CDR1 MNHNY and CDR2 SVGAGI (reference sequence). This CDR3 region has 12 residues. Trimming stripped 2 bases from V and 5 bases from J, with 6 bases between. The CDR3 nucleotides read TGTGCCAGCAGTTACCCGGAGACTGAAGCTTTCTTT. Translation gives CASSYPETEAFF.

The chain uses TRBV7-9 and TRBJ2-5, with 8 bases that match TRBD2. V lost 5 bases to trimming and J lost 0 bases; unmatched junction nucleotides: 8. Germline CDR1 SEHNR, CDR2 FQNEAQ (reference sequence). The CDR3 is 16 amino acids. CDR3 bases: TGTGCCAGCAGCCCCGGGGGGGGGCTATACCAAGAGACCCAGTACTTC. Amino acid sequence: CASSPGGGLYQETQYF.

The chain uses TRBV2 and TRBJ2-5; 8 bases agree with TRBD2. With V trimmed by 8 bases and J by 3 bases, 8 bases remained unmatched. The CDR3 is made up of 14 amino acids. The germline CDR1 and CDR2 sequences are SNHLY and FYNNEI. CDR3 loop: CASRLAGGKETQYF. The CDR3 nucleotides read TGTGCCAGCCGGCTTGCGGGGGGCAAAGAGACCCAGTACTTC.

This clonotype appeared a few times. The J gene is TRBJ1-1, the V gene TRBV5-1; no clear D gene. The CDR3 runs 17 residues. Trimming pared 2 bases from V and 3 bases from J, leaving 20 bases between. CDR1 SGHRS and CDR2 YFSETQ come from the germline V gene. The CDR3 nucleotides are TGCGCCAGCAGCTTTGGAACCCTCCTGGCAGCCCACACTGAAGCTTTCTTT. It codes for CASSFGTLLAAHTEAFF.

This chain links TRBV20-1 with TRBJ1-1; D call uncertain. V lost 0 bases and J 6 bases, leaving 20 bases between the germline ends. The CDR3 extends over 16 amino acids. The V gene's germline CDR1 is DFQATT and CDR2 SNEGSKA (reference sequence). The CDR3 region is CSARDRLKGEFSEAFF. CDR3 bases: TGCAGTGCTAGAGATCGTCTTAAGGGCGAATTCTCTGAAGCTTTCTTT.

This chain links TRBV4-1 with TRBJ2-1; either TRBD1 or TRBD2 may fit D (5 bases each). The CDR3 spans 14 residues. Germline CDR1 is MGHRA and CDR2 is YSYEKL. V was trimmed by 4 bases and J by 6 bases, leaving 13 bases between them. As DNA, the CDR3 is TGCGCCAGCAGCCCCCCGGGACCCCGCAATGAGCAGTTCTTC. It translates to CASSPPGPRNEQFF.

V usage is TRBV4-2 and J usage is TRBJ1-2, with a possible D match to TRBD1 (6 bases). V dropped 0 bases and J dropped 8 bases, with 16 bases sitting between them. This CDR3 is 15 amino acids long. CDR1 is LGHNA and CDR2 is YNFKEQ in the germline V gene. CDR3 in amino acids: CASSQDLRGPRGYTF. CDR3 nucleotides: TGTGCCAGCAGCCAAGACCTCAGGGGACCCCGGGGCTACACCTTC.

This rearrangement joins TRBV25-1 to TRBJ2-7; D gene uncertain. This CDR3 comprises 12 residues. Germline V gene sequence: CDR1 MGHDK, CDR2 SYGVNS. V was pared by 5 bases and J by 7 bases, with 12 bases between. The CDR3 sequence: CASSRDVGEQYV. CDR3 DNA: TGTGCCAGCAGTCGAGACGTAGGTGAGCAGTACGTC.

In its sample, this clonotype was seen a few times. The J gene is TRBJ2-1, the V gene TRBV15, with TRBD1 identical over 8 bases. The CDR3 is 14 residues long. V was pared by 6 bases and J by 2 bases, with 3 bases of the junction left unmatched. Per germline, CDR1 LNHNV and CDR2 YYDKDF (reference sequence). In nucleotides, the CDR3 is TGTGCCACCAGGAGGACAGGGACCTACAATGAGCAGTTCTTC. Residues: CATRRTGTYNEQFF.

A few counts support this clonotype. V usage is TRBV7-3 and J usage is TRBJ2-5; D is perhaps TRBD1 or TRBD2 (5 bases each). CDR3 length: 15 residues. The V gene lost 9 bases and the J gene lost 1 base, with 18 bases spanning the gap. CDR1 and CDR2 from the germline V gene are SGHTA and FQGTGA. The CDR3 DNA reads as TGTGCCAGTTCGACGTCTTCGGGGCCCCAAGAGACCCAGTACTTC. This encodes CASSTSSGPQETQYF.

This clonotype has a handful of counts. This chain joins TRBV20-1 and TRBJ2-1, with D unresolved. Germline lookup yields CDR1 DFQATT and CDR2 SNEGSKA (reference sequence). Trimming pared 4 bases from V and 4 bases from J, leaving 8 bases between. This CDR3 has 12 residues. The CDR3 coding sequence is TGCAGTGCTACAGCCGGTTACAATGAGCAGTTCTTC. Translation: CSATAGYNEQFF.

A few counts support this clonotype. The chain joins TRBV5-1 to TRBJ2-5; no clear D. V lost 0 bases, J lost 4 bases, and 10 bases lay in between. CDR3 size: 14 residues. Germline CDR1 SGHRS, CDR2 YFSETQ. This CDR3 reads CASSLGRARETQYF. CDR3 coding DNA: TGCGCCAGCAGCTTGGGGCGAGCTAGAGAGACCCAGTACTTC.